This is a list of T cell receptor beta chains from one sample in a study of Ad26.COV2.S vaccination and SARS-CoV-2 variants. The protocol was immunoSEQ multiplex PCR, while the TCRdb copy is restricted to in-frame clones and leaves out a portion. The sample has 380,000 or so clones; about nine tenths are singletons. Here the sequenced sample was peripheral blood, taken in a trial of Ad26.COV2.S vaccine versus placebo. These receptors all come from a person aged 18-65 years who received the Ad26.COV2.S COVID-19 vaccine or a placebo. Both conserved end residues are part of each CDR3. The D gene is left open where the match is weak. Part of the rows lack a size; the others show once, few, many or a class for expanded clones.

clone_size j_call v_call d_call cdr3_aa cdr3_nt
- TRBJ1-1 TRBV19 TRBD1 CASSEQGARFTEAFF TGTGCCAGTAGTGAGCAGGGGGCACGATTTACTGAAGCTTTCTTT
- TRBJ2-2 TRBV7-6 TRBD1 CASSRRTGVNTGELFF TGTGCCAGCAGTCGGAGGACAGGGGTTAACACCGGGGAGCTGTTTTTT
- TRBJ1-4 TRBV27 - CASSLRSGFTANEKLFF TGTGCCAGCAGTCTTCGTTCGGGTTTTACGGCTAATGAAAAACTGTTTTTT
- TRBJ2-7 TRBV6-1 - CASSEVGQIYEQYF TGTGCCAGCAGTGAGGTAGGACAGATCTACGAGCAGTACTTC
- TRBJ2-3 TRBV7-3 TRBD2 CASSLGLAGDLNFTDTQYF TGTGCCAGCAGCCTGGGTCTAGCGGGGGACCTGAATTTCACAGATACGCAGTATTTT
- TRBJ1-3 TRBV10-3 - CAISRSGDGNTIYF TGTGCCATCAGCCGATCAGGGGATGGAAACACCATATATTTT
- TRBJ1-1 TRBV7-9 - CASSPTGTNTEAFF TGTGCCAGCAGCCCAACCGGGACAAACACTGAAGCTTTCTTT
- TRBJ2-1 TRBV7-2 - CASSFRGGNEQFF TGTGCCAGCAGCTTCCGAGGGGGTAATGAGCAGTTCTTC
- TRBJ2-2 TRBV5-6 - CASRTTGSTGELFF TGTGCCAGCAGGACTACAGGGTCCACCGGGGAGCTGTTTTTT
- TRBJ2-1 TRBV7-2 TRBD1 CASSLVVGQGPYNEQFF TGTGCCAGCAGCTTAGTGGTGGGACAGGGTCCCTACAATGAGCAGTTCTTC
once TRBJ1-2 TRBV12-3/TRBV12-4 TRBD1 CASSSDRAYGYTF TGTGCCAGCAGCTCTGACAGGGCTTATGGCTACACCTTC
- TRBJ1-4 TRBV28 - CASRAAGARHEKLFF TGTGCCAGCAGAGCCGCCGGGGCGCGCCATGAAAAACTGTTTTTT
- TRBJ1-3 TRBV28 TRBD1 CASRTGIRNTIYF TGTGCCAGCAGGACAGGGATTAGAAACACCATATATTTT
- TRBJ2-1 TRBV9 - CASSPSPNSYNEQFF TGTGCCAGCAGCCCCTCCCCTAACTCCTACAATGAGCAGTTCTTC
- TRBJ1-4 TRBV28 - CASSFPQGGGEKLFF TGTGCCAGCAGTTTTCCACAGGGAGGCGGTGAAAAACTGTTTTTT
- TRBJ2-5 TRBV28 TRBD2 CASSLPSGRETQYF TGTGCCAGCAGTTTGCCTAGCGGGAGAGAGACCCAGTACTTC
- TRBJ2-1 TRBV24-1 TRBD1 CATSAADRGNEQFF TGTGCCACCAGTGCCGCCGACAGGGGGAATGAGCAGTTCTTC
- TRBJ1-5 TRBV30 - CAWSVSSNQPQHF TGTGCCTGGAGTGTCTCGAGCAATCAGCCCCAGCATTTT
- TRBJ2-5 TRBV7-3 TRBD1 CASSPRDRGWETQYF TGTGCCAGCAGCCCGCGGGACAGGGGGTGGGAGACCCAGTACTTC
once TRBJ2-6 TRBV19 - CASSGGLRTVAGANVLTF TGTGCCAGTAGTGGGGGACTCCGAACCGTCGCTGGGGCCAACGTCCTGACTTTC
- TRBJ1-2 TRBV30 TRBD1 CAWSGGTGDNIYGYTF TGTGCCTGGAGTGGGGGGACAGGGGATAATATCTATGGCTACACCTTC
- TRBJ1-1 TRBV6-5 - CASSYSWAGEPEAFF TGTGCCAGCAGTTACTCATGGGCAGGGGAGCCTGAAGCTTTCTTT
once TRBJ2-7 TRBV7-9 TRBD1 CASSPPGQGPYEQYF TGTGCCAGCAGCCCACCGGGACAGGGGCCCTACGAGCAGTACTTC
- TRBJ2-3 TRBV7-9 TRBD2 CASSLNSGGSDTQYF TGTGCCAGCAGCTTAAATAGCGGGGGCTCAGATACGCAGTATTTT